This T cell receptor (beta chain) derives from a study of shared T cell receptors in the human thymus. Germline values: CDR1 LGHNT, CDR2 FRNRAP. This CDR3 has 12 amino acids. Trimming removed 4 bases from V and 6 bases from J, with 7 bases in between. Measured with immunoSEQ multiplex PCR; TCRdb has only the in-frame clones, and not every one. This sample has about 660,000 clones; 85% to 90% occur once, and the top ten carry around 0.0099%. The data also belong to a second study, concerning human thymus T cells. That investigation notes: Serving as donors were healthy Finnish infants, each of whom was having open corrective surgery for congenital heart defects. Resected material from corrective heart surgery provided the thymus tissue analysed. The authors found apparently biased V and J gene usage in thymic and blood repertoires. Related research reported highly overlapping thymic repertoires among unrelated individuals.

V gene TRBV12-5 combines with J gene TRBJ2-1; perhaps TRBD1 as D (5 bases). The sequence was collected from a boy under two years old with a congenital heart defect. The material sequenced was thymocytes. The DNA for the CDR3 is TGTGCTAGTGGTTCCCAGGGCAATGAGCAGTTCTTC. Its protein product is CASGSQGNEQFF.